The clone carrying this T cell receptor beta chain was detected only a few times. What it binds is unknown. It was with 60 Vbeta and 13 Jbeta primers that the PCR ran. Clones were read by immunoSEQ multiplex PCR, and TCRdb kept only the in-frame ones, dropping some. The sample has more than 95,000 clones, 17% seen once. The data derive from a study of cytomegalovirus exposure and HLA in healthy donors. Turning to the study itself: Findings of an earlier analysis included roughly 120 million unique TCR beta sequences from about 180 million T cells.

Study conclusions and caveats: Association of a missense DCLRE1C variant with TCR beta V- and J-gene trimming was reported in a later analysis. Within a later analysis, the majority of CMV-associated TCR beta chains appeared HLA-restricted. The study put under 200 TCR beta chains on its list as cytomegalovirus-associated.

Looked up from germline, CDR1 is LNHNV and CDR2 is YYDKDF (reference sequence). V was shortened by 0 bases and J by 3 bases, with 15 bases between the two germline ends. CDR3 length equals 16 residues. The sample comprised PBMCs. This chain links TRBV15 with TRBJ2-7, with no clear D. The receptor was isolated from a female donor in good health and CMV-seropositive. The CDR3 is CATSRDERSLFYEQYF. CDR3 sequence (DNA): TGTGCCACCAGCAGAGACGAAAGAAGCCTCTTCTACGAGCAGTACTTC.